This T cell receptor (beta chain) was recorded in a study of blood T cell repertoires in COVID-19. Study information: The origin of the acute and convalescent COVID-19 samples was the United States, Italy and Spain.

Ages ranged from about 18 to 90 years, with residence in some 25 US areas. This table comes from immunoSEQ multiplex PCR, and its TCRdb copy is limited to in-frame clones, with some not included. Of 150,000 or so clones in the sample, roughly nine tenths were seen once. The CDR3 spans 14 residues. Germline values: CDR1 ENHRY, CDR2 SYGVKD. V lost 10 bases, J lost 0 bases, and 16 bases lay in between. The sequencing sample was made of PBMCs or T cells enriched from blood (not recorded which). The V call is TRBV10-3, the J call TRBJ2-7; no reliable D call. The TCR comes from a woman aged 40 to 55 who had been exposed to COVID-19. The CDR3 sequence is CATLPVRTSYEQYF. In DNA, the CDR3 is TGTGCCACCCTCCCAGTTCGTACCTCCTACGAGCAGTACTTC.